Listed below are T cell receptor beta chains from one sample, sequenced in a study of a mutant IDH1 vaccine in newly diagnosed glioma. What these receptors recognize is not known. The repertoire was sequenced with immunoSEQ multiplex PCR; TCRdb's copy has only in-frame clones and lacks some. The repertoire holds more than 25,000 clones, with roughly four fifths as singletons. The sample here was PBMCs, taken from a glioma patient whose treatment included an IDH1 peptide vaccine. These TCRs come from a man aged 45-65 years with glioma. Each CDR3 is given with its conserved first and last residue. D genes are given only for firm matches. Some rows have no size entry. The others give once, few or many, or a class for an expanded clone.

j_gene: TRBJ1-1; d_gene: NA; v_gene: TRBV2; len: 13; abundance: NA; CDR3nt: TGTGCCAGCAGTGGCAGCATAAACACTGAAGCTTTCTTT; CDR3aa: CASSGSINTEAFF
j_gene: TRBJ1-1; d_gene: NA; v_gene: TRBV4-1; len: 14; abundance: NA; CDR3nt: TGCGCCAGCAGCCAAGCAGGGGAGGGGACTGAAGCTTTCTTT; CDR3aa: CASSQAGEGTEAFF
j_gene: TRBJ1-5; d_gene: NA; v_gene: TRBV19; len: 14; abundance: once; CDR3nt: TGTGCCAGTAGCTTCTCCGACAGTTCTCAGCCCCAGCATTTT; CDR3aa: CASSFSDSSQPQHF
j_gene: TRBJ2-2; d_gene: NA; v_gene: TRBV7-9; len: 13; abundance: NA; CDR3nt: TGTGCCAGCAGCCTTAAGAACACCGGGGAGCTGTTTTTT; CDR3aa: CASSLKNTGELFF
j_gene: TRBJ1-1; d_gene: NA; v_gene: TRBV19; len: 17; abundance: NA; CDR3nt: TGTGCCAGTAGTATGGCGTGGGACTTCGGGGGCGCCCCTGAAGCTTTCTTT; CDR3aa: CASSMAWDFGGAPEAFF
j_gene: TRBJ1-1; d_gene: TRBD1; v_gene: TRBV6-1; len: 12; abundance: once; CDR3nt: TGTGCCAGCAGCAGGGGGGACACTGAAGCTTTCTTT; CDR3aa: CASSRGDTEAFF
j_gene: TRBJ1-1; d_gene: NA; v_gene: TRBV9; len: 15; abundance: medium-sized; CDR3nt: TGTGCCAGCAGCCTTTCTGATTTGGTGAACACTGAAGCTTTCTTT; CDR3aa: CASSLSDLVNTEAFF
j_gene: TRBJ2-7; d_gene: TRBD1; v_gene: TRBV30; len: 15; abundance: NA; CDR3nt: TGTGCCTGGAGGGATCCCGGGACAGGGTATTACGAGCAGTACTTC; CDR3aa: CAWRDPGTGYYEQYF
j_gene: TRBJ1-1; d_gene: NA; v_gene: TRBV5-5; len: 14; abundance: NA; CDR3nt: TGTGCCAGCAGCTTGGAGGTGGACCTGTCGGGGGCTTTCTTT; CDR3aa: CASSLEVDLSGAFF
j_gene: TRBJ2-7; d_gene: NA; v_gene: TRBV2; len: 14; abundance: NA; CDR3nt: TGTGCCAGCAGACCGAACCGGAATACCTACGAGCAGTACTTC; CDR3aa: CASRPNRNTYEQYF
j_gene: TRBJ1-4; d_gene: NA; v_gene: TRBV29-1; len: 15; abundance: NA; CDR3nt: TGCAGCGTTGGACCGACGGGGGGAACTAATGAAAAACTGTTTTTT; CDR3aa: CSVGPTGGTNEKLFF
j_gene: TRBJ2-7; d_gene: NA; v_gene: TRBV21-1; len: 14; abundance: NA; CDR3nt: TGTGCCAGCAACGGACAGGGACCCGGACACGAGCAGTACTTC; CDR3aa: CASNGQGPGHEQYF
j_gene: TRBJ2-5; d_gene: NA; v_gene: TRBV5-1; len: 16; abundance: NA; CDR3nt: TGCGCCAGCAGCTTGGCCCCCATGGGGGGCCAAGAGACCCAGTACTTC; CDR3aa: CASSLAPMGGQETQYF
j_gene: TRBJ1-1; d_gene: NA; v_gene: TRBV7-6; len: 17; abundance: NA; CDR3nt: TGTGCCAGCAGCTCTACCGGAACAGGATATTTGAACACTGAAGCTTTCTTT; CDR3aa: CASSSTGTGYLNTEAFF